This T cell receptor (beta chain) was recorded in a study of blood T cell repertoires in COVID-19. Overall study: T cells, B-cell-depleted T cells, or PBMCs provided the cDNA or gDNA that served as material.

TCRdb's copy holds only in-frame clones and misses some; the assay was immunoSEQ multiplex PCR. Among 200,000 to 300,000 clones listed, around 87% were seen once. Seattle patient enrollment occurred during active infection, with longitudinal follow-up thereafter. The ends lost 4 bases at V and 9 bases at J; junction bases unmatched: 6. CDR1 is MRHNA and CDR2 is SNTAGT in the germline V gene. The CDR3 is 13 residues long. The sample taken for sequencing was peripheral blood. The chain is built from TRBV6-4 and TRBJ2-1; 7 bases line up with TRBD2. The receptor was derived from a woman aged 55-70 years with COVID-19, enrolled during active disease. The CDR3 DNA follows: TGTGCCAGCAGTGTAAAAGCGGGAAGTGAGCAGTTCTTC. It translates to CASSVKAGSEQFF.